Shown below are 26 T cell receptor beta chains from a single sample sequenced in a study of control samples from healthy donors and cancer patients. Clones were read by immunoSEQ multiplex PCR, and TCRdb kept only the in-frame ones, dropping some. The profile shows about 130,000 clones, roughly 90% of them singletons. Sequenced: blood. Receptors were obtained from a man aged 18 to 29 in good health.

The rearrangement joins TRBV7-3 to TRBJ2-3; 9 bases map to TRBD1. The CDR3 has 15 amino acids. The V segment lost 5 bases and the J segment 4 bases; nucleotides outside the gene matches: 7. CDR1 and CDR2 (germline): SGHTA, FQGTGA. The CDR3 DNA sequence: TGTGCCAGCAGCCAGCAACAGGGGGCATCAGATACGCAGTATTTT. Amino acids: CASSQQQGASDTQYF.

J is TRBJ1-5 and V is TRBV5-1, with D tentatively TRBD1 (5 bases). V gave up 0 bases and J gave up 5 bases, with 12 bases separating them. The CDR3 sequence is 15 residues long. Germline V CDR1 and CDR2: SGHRS, YFSETQ. The DNA of the CDR3 is TGCGCCAGCAGCTTGGTTGGGGCAGACGATCAGCCCCAGCATTTT. Protein product: CASSLVGADDQPQHF.

The J gene is TRBJ2-2, the V gene TRBV12-3 or TRBV12-4; the D is unclear. With 6 bases removed from V and 5 bases from J, the gap between germline ends came to 4 bases. The CDR3 runs 11 residues. Written as DNA, the CDR3 is TGTGCCAGCAGGTTAACCGGGGAGCTGTTTTTT. Encoded protein: CASRLTGELFF.

Only one count was recorded for this clone. This chain links TRBV30 with TRBJ2-3; 8 bases are a match to TRBD1. V dropped 7 bases and J dropped 4; count of bases not matched to a gene: 13. The CDR3 sequence is 15 residues long. Germline CDR1 reads GTSNPN; CDR2 reads SVGIG (reference sequence). CDR3 in DNA: TGTGCCTCCATGGACAGGGAGGCGTTGGCAGATACGCAGTATTTT. It is translated as CASMDREALADTQYF.

The gene calls are TRBV27 and TRBJ2-5; D may be TRBD1 (6 bases). The germline V and J ends were trimmed by 10 bases and 5 bases, with 14 bases remaining between them. The CDR3 length is 12 residues. Germline-derived CDR1 and CDR2 are MNHEY and SMNVEV (reference sequence). The CDR3 is CATNRVGETQYF. The CDR3 nucleotides are TGTGCCACTAACAGGGTCGGGGAGACCCAGTACTTC.

The V gene is TRBV6-1, the J gene TRBJ2-7; TRBD1 aligns across 12 bases. The CDR3 covers 15 residues. Germline V lookup: CDR1 MNHNS, CDR2 SASEGT. With V trimmed by 2 bases and J by 4 bases, 3 bases remained unmatched. The CDR3 region has the DNA TGTGCCAGCAGTGAAATGGGACAGGGGGCTTACGAGCAGTACTTC. This codes for CASSEMGQGAYEQYF.

The chain has TRBV2 and TRBJ1-5; no firm D call. V lost 2 bases to trimming and J lost 4 bases, with 6 bases between them. The CDR3 sequence is 13 residues long. Germline CDR1 SNHLY, CDR2 FYNNEI. Here the CDR3 reads CASSEPGNQPQHF. CDR3 coding DNA: TGTGCCAGCAGTGAACCGGGGAATCAGCCCCAGCATTTT.

The chain combines TRBV6-2 or TRBV6-3 with TRBJ1-5; maybe TRBD1 (6 bases). V lost 4 bases and J 3 bases, leaving 16 bases between the germline ends. The CDR3 runs to 16 residues. The germline gives CDR1 MNHEY, CDR2 SVGEGT. CDR3 sequence: CASSWSRTGPNQPQHF. CDR3 sequence (DNA): TGTGCCAGCAGTTGGTCTCGTACAGGGCCCAATCAGCCCCAGCATTTT.

The chain recombines TRBV6-5 with TRBJ1-2, with no clear D. Trimming stripped 8 bases from V and 4 bases from J, with 17 bases between. The germline V gene encodes CDR1 MNHEY and CDR2 SVGAGI. This CDR3 is 14 amino acids long. The CDR3 loop is CASHPDVSGYGYTF. In DNA form, the CDR3 reads TGTGCCAGCCACCCCGATGTGAGCGGCTATGGCTACACCTTC.

The chain recombines TRBV11-2 with TRBJ1-2; TRBD1 is a possible D gene (6 bases). This CDR3 comprises 13 residues. The V and J ends lost 5 bases and 4 bases respectively, with 11 bases between them. CDR1 and CDR2 from the germline V gene are SGHAT and FQNNGV. CDR3 bases: TGTGCCAGCAGCCTACAGGGTCTCTATGGCTACACCTTC. Its protein product is CASSLQGLYGYTF.

The chain combines TRBV4-2 with TRBJ1-5; D is possibly TRBD1 (6 bases). This CDR3 has 16 residues. The V end lost 4 bases, the J end lost 2 bases, and 15 bases lay between the germline ends. Germline CDR1 is LGHNA and CDR2 is YNFKEQ. DNA for the CDR3: TGTGCCAGCAGCCTAAGGGACAAGGGGGGCAATCAGCCCCAGCATTTT. It encodes CASSLRDKGGNQPQHF.

The V gene is TRBV15, the J gene TRBJ1-2; the D is unclear. The CDR3 runs to 12 residues. V lost 0 bases, J lost 8 bases, and 7 bases lay in between. Germline values: CDR1 LNHNV, CDR2 YYDKDF (reference sequence). The CDR3, as DNA: TGTGCCACCAGCAGAGATGGGCACGGCTACACCTTC. Protein: CATSRDGHGYTF.

V usage is TRBV7-9 and J usage is TRBJ1-1, with D hard to call. Germline V CDR1 and CDR2: SEHNR, FQNEAQ (reference sequence). The CDR3 loop spans 13 amino acids. V gave up 2 bases and J gave up 6 bases, with 10 bases separating them. CDR3 region: CASSLSGSPEAFF. Written as DNA, the CDR3 is TGTGCCAGCAGCTTATCGGGGTCCCCTGAAGCTTTCTTT. Full variable domain (rest looked up from reference TRBV7-9 and TRBJ1-1): DTGVSQNPRHKITKRGQNVTFRCDPISEHNRLYWYRQTLGQGPEFLTYFQNEAQLEKSRLLSDRFSAERPKGSFSTLEIQRTEQGDSAMYLCASSLSGSPEAFFGQGTRLTVV.

V and J are TRBV7-9 and TRBJ1-2, with 9 bases fitting TRBD1. The CDR3 has 14 amino acids. Germline-derived CDR1 and CDR2 are SEHNR and FQNEAQ (reference sequence). The ends lost 1 base at V and 8 bases at J; junction bases unmatched: 5. This CDR3 reads CASSLDRGQSGYTF. CDR3 coding DNA: TGTGCCAGCAGCTTAGACAGGGGGCAATCCGGCTACACCTTC.

This clone was seen a single time. The chain joins TRBV5-8 to TRBJ1-1, with 7 bases fitting TRBD1. This CDR3 has 15 amino acids. Trimming removed 3 bases from V and 0 bases from J; junction bases left unmatched: 5. Per germline, CDR1 SGHTS and CDR2 YDEGEE. The CDR3 loop is CASSWGQSMNTEAFF. The CDR3 bases are TGTGCCAGCAGCTGGGGACAGTCTATGAACACTGAAGCTTTCTTT.

The chain couples TRBV12-5 to TRBJ2-3; D is unresolved. In germline, CDR1 is LGHNT, CDR2 FRNRAP. This CDR3 region has 14 residues. Trimming shortened V by 6 bases and J by 0 bases, and 10 bases separated the two germline ends. The CDR3 here is CASGQTVSTDTQYF. CDR3 DNA: TGTGCTAGTGGACAGACTGTTAGCACAGATACGCAGTATTTT.

The chain recombines TRBV6-5 with TRBJ2-3, with TRBD2 as a possible D gene (8 bases). The CDR3 is 15 residues long. The germline V gene has CDR1 MNHEY and CDR2 SVGAGI. Between the trimmed V and J ends, which lost 8 bases and 6 bases, there was a span of 21 bases. In DNA, the CDR3 is TGTGCCAGCGCCAGGGGGGCGGGGGGCTTCGATACGCAGTATTTT. Translated, it gives CASARGAGGFDTQYF.

The sample holds a few counts of this clone. The chain is built from TRBV7-8 and TRBJ1-1; D remains ambiguous. The V and J ends lost 6 bases and 3 bases respectively, with 14 bases between them. CDR3 length: 14 amino acids. Germline loops: CDR1 SGHVS, CDR2 FQNEAQ. This CDR3 is CASRKGLGHTEAFF. The CDR3 DNA is TGTGCCAGCAGGAAGGGCCTCGGGCACACTGAAGCTTTCTTT.

The rearrangement links TRBV5-1 to TRBJ1-1; weak D call: TRBD1 (5 bases). The CDR3 totals 14 residues. Looked up from germline, CDR1 is SGHRS and CDR2 is YFSETQ. V was trimmed by 2 bases and J by 1 base, leaving 9 bases between them. CDR3 DNA sequence: TGCGCCAGCAGCTTATCACAGGCGAACACTGAAGCTTTCTTT. It specifies CASSLSQANTEAFF.

The chain has TRBV7-9 and TRBJ1-6; 8 positions agree with TRBD1. In germline, CDR1 is SEHNR, CDR2 FQNEAQ (reference sequence). This CDR3 is 17 amino acids long. The V segment lost 2 bases and the J segment 3 bases; nucleotides outside the gene matches: 6. DNA for the CDR3: TGTGCCAGCAGCTTATTTACAGGGGGATACTATAATTCACCCCTCCACTTT. The encoded protein is CASSLFTGGYYNSPLHF.

This clone is a singleton in its sample. The chain carries TRBV3-1 (or the pseudogene TRBV3-2) and TRBJ2-5; D unclear. The V gene's germline CDR1 is LGHDT and CDR2 YNNKEL (reference sequence). The CDR3 spans 14 residues. V was clipped by 1 base and J by 0 bases, with 6 bases between them. This CDR3 reads CASSQVANQETQYF. The CDR3 DNA sequence: TGTGCCAGCAGCCAAGTGGCCAACCAAGAGACCCAGTACTTC.

The CDR3 DNA is TGTGCCAGCAGCCAAGACCGGGTGCAGTATTTT. Amino acid sequence: CASSQDRVQYF. The chain employs TRBV4-2 and TRBJ2-3, with unresolved D. The V end was cut by 0 bases, the J end by 11 bases, with 6 bases between. CDR1 is LGHNA, CDR2 YNFKEQ, per germline. The CDR3 has 11 residues.

This clone was recorded a few times. The chain has TRBV30 and TRBJ1-6; D perhaps matches TRBD1 (5 bases). The CDR3 extends over 15 amino acids. Between the trimmed V and J ends, which lost 1 base and 3 bases, there was a span of 10 bases. CDR1 and CDR2 (germline): GTSNPN, SVGIG (reference sequence). The DNA for the CDR3 is TGTGCCTGGAGTGCTACAGGCCTCTATAATTCACCCCTCCACTTT. As protein: CAWSATGLYNSPLHF.

This chain uses TRBV3-1 (or the pseudogene TRBV3-2) with TRBJ1-1, with D uncertain. Germline assignment: CDR1 LGHDT and CDR2 YNNKEL (reference sequence). V was trimmed by 0 bases and J by 0 bases, leaving 11 bases between them. This CDR3 is 16 amino acids long. In nucleotides, the CDR3 is TGTGCCAGCAGCCAAGATCTACGGACGGTGAACACTGAAGCTTTCTTT. Amino acid sequence: CASSQDLRTVNTEAFF.

This clone has just a few counts. The rearrangement joins TRBV6-4 to TRBJ2-3, with 9 bases lining up with TRBD2. Germline values: CDR1 MRHNA, CDR2 SNTAGT. V lost 0 bases and J lost 4; bases outside the gene matches: 5. The CDR3 has 16 residues. The CDR3 nucleotides are TGTGCCAGCAGTGACTCTGTAGGGACTAGCTCAGATACGCAGTATTTT. Its translation is CASSDSVGTSSDTQYF.

CDR3 nucleotide sequence: TGCGCCAGCAGCTTGGGGGGGACAGGCCACAACTATGGCTACACCTTC. This encodes CASSLGGTGHNYGYTF. The rearrangement uses TRBV5-1 and TRBJ1-2, with 8 bases identical to TRBD1. Germline CDR1 is SGHRS and CDR2 is YFSETQ. This CDR3 contains 16 residues. V lost 0 bases to trimming and J lost 2 bases; unmatched junction nucleotides: 6.